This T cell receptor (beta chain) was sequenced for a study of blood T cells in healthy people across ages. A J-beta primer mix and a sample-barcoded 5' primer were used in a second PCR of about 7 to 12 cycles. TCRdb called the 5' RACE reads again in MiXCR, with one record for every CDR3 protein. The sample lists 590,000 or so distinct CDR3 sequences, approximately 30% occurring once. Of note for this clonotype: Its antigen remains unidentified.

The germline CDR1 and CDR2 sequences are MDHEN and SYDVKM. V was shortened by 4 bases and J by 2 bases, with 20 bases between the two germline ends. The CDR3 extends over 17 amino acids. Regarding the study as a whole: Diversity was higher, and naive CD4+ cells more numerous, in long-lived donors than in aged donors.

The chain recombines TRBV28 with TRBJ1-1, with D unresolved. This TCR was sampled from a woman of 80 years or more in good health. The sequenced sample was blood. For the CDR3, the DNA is TGTGCCAGCAGTTGGGATTTCGTTCCCCTGATCAACACTGAAGCTTTCTTT. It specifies CASSWDFVPLINTEAFF.